The text below deals with one T cell receptor (beta chain). These data belong to a study of shared clonotypes between healthy human individuals. The assay was immunoSEQ multiplex PCR, and TCRdb's table has in-frame clones only and misses some. This sample has over 1.5 million clones, with under 99% found just once. Germline-derived CDR1 and CDR2 are MDHEN and SYDVKM. The CDR3 length is 14 residues. V lost 7 bases, J lost 6 bases, and 16 bases lay in between. The chain couples TRBV28 to TRBJ1-5; D gene uncertain. The sequence came from a man aged 25-45 years in good health. The specimen sequenced was naive CD4+ T cells sorted from blood. As for subset: CD45RA+ positively selected. The CDR3 loop reads CASTPVGMLQPQHF. CDR3 DNA: TGTGCCAGCACCCCGGTAGGGATGCTTCAGCCCCAGCATTTT.